This TCR beta chain was observed in a study of identical twins. Overall study results and limits: Insertion counts were lower in abundant cord blood beta clonotypes, a trend that memory repertoires did not show.

This clonotype has just a few counts. The antigen remains undetermined. TCRdb reprocessed the 5' RACE reads with MiXCR, giving one entry per CDR3 protein. The table includes some 250,000 distinct CDR3 sequences, approximately 12% detected once. V was cut by 4 bases and J by 7 bases, with 16 bases left in between. Looked up from germline, CDR1 is MNHEY and CDR2 is SMNVEV (reference sequence). The CDR3 has 14 residues. The sample was also linked to a second study, of yellow fever vaccine responses in identical twins.

This chain connects TRBV27 to TRBJ1-1; perhaps TRBD1 as D (6 bases). Sample: memory (CD45RO+) T cells sorted from blood. The sequence derives from a woman aged 18-30 years in good health. The CDR3 loop is CASSSRTVLHEAFF. As DNA, the CDR3 is TGTGCCAGCAGTTCACGGACAGTACTCCATGAAGCTTTCTTT.